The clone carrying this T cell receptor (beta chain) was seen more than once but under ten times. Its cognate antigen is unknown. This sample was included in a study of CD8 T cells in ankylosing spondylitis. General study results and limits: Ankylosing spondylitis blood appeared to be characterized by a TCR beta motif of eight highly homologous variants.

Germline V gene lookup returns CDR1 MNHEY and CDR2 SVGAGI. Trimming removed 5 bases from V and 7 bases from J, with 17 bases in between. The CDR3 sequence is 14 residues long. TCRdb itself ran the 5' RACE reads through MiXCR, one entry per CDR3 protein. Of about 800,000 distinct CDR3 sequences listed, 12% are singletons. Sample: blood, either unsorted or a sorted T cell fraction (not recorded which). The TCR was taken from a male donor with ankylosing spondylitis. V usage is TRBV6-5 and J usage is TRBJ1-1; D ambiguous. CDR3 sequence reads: CASSLLRTALEAFF. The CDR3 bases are TGTGCCAGCAGTCTACTCCGGACTGCCCTTGAAGCTTTCTTT.